This is a list of T cell receptor beta chains from one sample in a study of T cell changes during pregnancy in multiple sclerosis. Profiled with immunoSEQ multiplex PCR; TCRdb holds only in-frame clones, not every one. Of about 68,000 clones listed, about nine tenths were seen once; the top ten hold roughly 1.5%. The material was peripheral blood, obtained in the third trimester of pregnancy. Receptor source: a female donor with multiple sclerosis, enrolled in a pregnancy study. Each CDR3 is given with its conserved first and last residue. D genes are given only for firm matches. Size tells how often a clone was seen (once, few, many) or the class of an expanded clone, and some rows leave it out.

d_call	v_call	j_call	clone_size	cdr3_nt	cdr3_aa
TRBD2	TRBV7-8	TRBJ2-2	NA	TGTGCCAGCAGCTTAGTAGCGGGAGGTCTCTCCGGGGAGCTGTTTTTT	CASSLVAGGLSGELFF
TRBD1	TRBV6-6	TRBJ2-2	NA	TGTGCCAGCAGTCCCCCGACAGGGGGTGTAACCGGGGAGCTGTTTTTT	CASSPPTGGVTGELFF
NA	TRBV5-1	TRBJ1-4	NA	TGCGCCAGCAGCCTAAACATCAGGGGAAGTACTAATGAAAAACTGTTTTTT	CASSLNIRGSTNEKLFF
TRBD2	TRBV4-1	TRBJ2-5	NA	TGCGCCAGCAGCCAGCCCCCCGGACTAGCGGTCGTGAAAGAGACCCAGTACTTC	CASSQPPGLAVVKETQYF
TRBD2	TRBV19	TRBJ2-1	NA	TGTGCCAGTAGTATGCTAGCGGGGGACACGGGGAATGAGCAGTTCTTC	CASSMLAGDTGNEQFF
NA	TRBV20-1	TRBJ2-5	NA	TGCAGTGCTAGGGGGGGTGCGTCCCAGTACTTC	CSARGGASQYF
NA	TRBV9	TRBJ1-2	NA	TGTGCCAGCAGCCCCCGGGAGGCGGCTAGGGCTAACACCTTC	CASSPREAARANTF
NA	TRBV10-2	TRBJ1-4	NA	TGCGCCAGCAACTCCGACGGTGGGGAGAATGAAAAACTGTTTTTT	CASNSDGGENEKLFF
TRBD1	TRBV5-6	TRBJ2-1	NA	TGTGCCAGCAGCCAGGGACAGGGGAGAATTGGGTCCTACAATGAGCAGTTCTTC	CASSQGQGRIGSYNEQFF
NA	TRBV29-1	TRBJ1-2	once	TGCAGCATTGAGAGGTTGGAAGGCTACACCTTC	CSIERLEGYTF
NA	TRBV7-2	TRBJ1-1	NA	TGTGCCAGCAGCTTAGCGGGCGGGGGGAACACTGAAGCTTTCTTT	CASSLAGGGNTEAFF
NA	TRBV4-1	TRBJ1-2	few	TGCGCCAGCAGCCAAGAAGGGTTAGCGAACTATGGCTACACCTTC	CASSQEGLANYGYTF
NA	TRBV7-9	TRBJ2-2	NA	TGTGCCAGCAGCTCCCTCAGAGGAGCCGGGGAGCTGTTTTTT	CASSSLRGAGELFF
NA	TRBV28	TRBJ1-1	NA	TGTGCCAGCACATCGGACACTGAAGCTTTCTTT	CASTSDTEAFF
TRBD2	TRBV19	TRBJ2-1	NA	TGTGCCAGTAGTGCGAGGGCTAGCGGGAGTTCGGATGAGCAGTTCTTC	CASSARASGSSDEQFF
NA	TRBV19	TRBJ2-7	NA	TGTGCCAGTAGTCCGGGGGATACCTACGAGCAGTACTTC	CASSPGDTYEQYF